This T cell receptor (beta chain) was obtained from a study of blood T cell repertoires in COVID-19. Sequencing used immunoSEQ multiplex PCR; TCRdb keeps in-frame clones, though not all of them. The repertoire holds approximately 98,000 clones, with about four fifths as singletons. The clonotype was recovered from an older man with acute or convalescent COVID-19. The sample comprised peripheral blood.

In DNA form, the CDR3 reads TGTGCCACCAGTGAAAAGAGGCTAGCGGGGCCCTACAATGAGCAGTTCTTC. Amino acid sequence: CATSEKRLAGPYNEQFF. The chain links TRBV24-1 to TRBJ2-1, with TRBD2 matching over 9 bases. This CDR3 contains 17 residues. CDR1 is KGHDR and CDR2 is SFDVKD in the germline V gene. After removal of 4 bases from V and 2 bases from J, the junction contained 8 bases not matched to a gene.